The subject of this entry is one TCR beta chain. Its antigen is still unknown. The sample belongs to a study of Ad26.COV2.S vaccination and SARS-CoV-2 variants. Study-level points and caveats: Vaccinees showed greater spike-specific TCR breadth than placebo recipients.

Using immunoSEQ multiplex PCR, the repertoire was profiled, and TCRdb retains in-frame clones only, with some absent. The sample comprises roughly 700,000 clones, roughly 90% of which are singletons, and approximately 1.5% rests with the top ten. Treatment defined: 15 to 20 received Ad26.COV2.S at low or high dose, single or two shots; about 5 received placebo; per-sample allocation not given. Day 63 after the first injection of vaccine or placebo was the sampling time. This CDR3 spans 14 amino acids. Germline assignment: CDR1 MNHEY and CDR2 SVGAGI. Trimming cost V 2 bases and J 3 bases, with 10 bases left between them.

This receptor was taken from a person between 18 and 65 years old who received the Ad26.COV2.S COVID-19 vaccine or a placebo. This chain connects TRBV6-5 to TRBJ1-2, with D unresolved. Sequencing used peripheral blood, obtained in a trial of Ad26.COV2.S vaccine versus placebo. The chain's CDR3 is CASSYGRQHYGYTF. DNA for the CDR3: TGTGCCAGCAGTTACGGTCGGCAGCACTATGGCTACACCTTC.